Reported below is one T cell receptor (beta chain). The antigen is unknown. Across several immunoSEQ plates, the genomic DNA of each subset was split evenly. This table comes from immunoSEQ multiplex PCR, and its TCRdb copy is limited to in-frame clones, with some not included. The table lists about 1 million clones, roughly 80% of them singletons, with approximately 1.5% in the top ten. These data originate in a study of shared clonotypes between healthy human individuals. General observations from the study: Several donors had about 5.1% of their naive CD4 clonotypes in common. Rarefaction gave evidence that sorted-subset sequencing remained incomplete despite large depth.

The source material was memory CD4+ T cells sorted from blood. Subset here: CD45RA-negative fraction. The sequence came from a man aged 18 to 29 in good health.

CDR3 nucleotides: TGCGCCAGCAGCCAAGAGGGGGTGGGGGGGCCGAGAGATACGCAGTATTTT. Its translation is CASSQEGVGGPRDTQYF. The chain combines TRBV4-1 with TRBJ2-3, with a tentative D call TRBD2 (7 bases). Trimming took 0 bases from V and 5 from J, leaving 18 bases between them. There are 17 residues in the CDR3. Germline lookup yields CDR1 MGHRA and CDR2 YSYEKL.